What follows is one T cell receptor (beta chain) and its context. The repertoire was sequenced with immunoSEQ multiplex PCR; TCRdb's copy has only in-frame clones and lacks some. The sample holds about 79,000 clones; roughly 94% are singletons and the top ten take roughly 0.26%. Germline V gene sequence: CDR1 LGHNT, CDR2 FRNRAP. This CDR3 spans 17 amino acids. V trimming: 2 bases; J trimming: 4 bases; junction bases outside the gene matches: 8. The data are from a study of technical replicates of blood from several donors. Material for sequencing was T cells isolated from PBMCs. The V and J genes are TRBV12-5 and TRBJ2-7; 13 bases align to TRBD2. This TCR was recovered from a human donor in good health. The CDR3 here is CASGLTRTSGGAYEQYF. As DNA, the CDR3 is TGTGCTAGTGGTTTGACAAGGACTAGCGGGGGCGCGTACGAGCAGTACTTC.